At least ten counts were recorded for the clone carrying this T cell receptor beta chain. Its antigen remains unidentified. The length of the CDR3 is 14 residues. Germline loops: CDR1 LGHDT, CDR2 YNNKEL (reference sequence). V lost 1 base and J lost 5, with 9 bases in between. This sample is part of a study of response to subunit inactivated influenza vaccine. Study-wide findings and caveats: Few new T cells, the authors suggested, are recruited by each seasonal influenza vaccination.

MiXCR, run by TCRdb on the RT-PCR reads, gives a single entry per CDR3 protein. This table has under 800,000 distinct CDR3 sequences, over 11% appearing once. V usage is TRBV3-1 and J usage is TRBJ1-3; D ambiguous. Sequences were derived from PBMCs from blood, sampled roughly 2 weeks before vaccination. The TCR comes from a man in his fifties or sixties who received an inactivated influenza vaccine. CDR3 coding DNA: TGTGCCAGCAGCCAAGGGACGAACCGAAACACCATATATTTT. The encoded protein is CASSQGTNRNTIYF. Full variable domain (missing parts from reference TRBV3-1 and TRBJ1-3): DTAVSQTPKYLVTQMGNDKSIKCEQNLGHDTMYWYKQDSKKFLKIMFSYNNKELIINETVPNRFSPKSPDKAHLNLHINSLELGDSAVYFCASSQGTNRNTIYFGEGSWLTVV.